A selection of T cell receptor beta chains follows, all from one sample in a study of cytomegalovirus exposure and HLA in healthy donors. Only in-frame clones appear in the TCRdb table, and some are missing; sequencing was by immunoSEQ multiplex PCR. This sample's table reports about 120,000 clones. Input material: PBMCs. Source of these receptors: a man aged 18 to 30 in good health and CMV-seronegative. Each CDR3 is given without its conserved first and last residue. Fields, in order: D gene, V gene, J gene, CDR3 protein. A D gene is named only where the DNA matches it firmly.

D gene: TRBD2; V gene: TRBV5-1; J gene: TRBJ2-1; CDR3 protein: ASSPSGSSYNEQF
D gene: -; V gene: TRBV6-1; J gene: TRBJ1-4; CDR3 protein: ASSESQGTNEKLF
D gene: TRBD1; V gene: TRBV6-1; J gene: TRBJ1-5; CDR3 protein: ASSGGGRTGTNQPQH
D gene: TRBD1; V gene: TRBV28; J gene: TRBJ1-2; CDR3 protein: ASSPTTGALGYGYT
D gene: -; V gene: TRBV7-2; J gene: TRBJ1-5; CDR3 protein: ASSLVTGRQPQH
D gene: -; V gene: TRBV6-5; J gene: TRBJ1-1; CDR3 protein: ASSAGTNTEAF
D gene: TRBD1; V gene: TRBV6-5; J gene: TRBJ1-1; CDR3 protein: ASSWKTGVDTEAF
D gene: TRBD2; V gene: TRBV2; J gene: TRBJ2-7; CDR3 protein: ASRWTSGNYEQY
D gene: -; V gene: TRBV18; J gene: TRBJ1-6; CDR3 protein: ASSRDNQNSPLH
D gene: TRBD2; V gene: TRBV7-7; J gene: TRBJ2-5; CDR3 protein: ASSSPGLGETQY
D gene: TRBD2; V gene: TRBV27; J gene: TRBJ2-1; CDR3 protein: ASRSPGGAYNEQF
D gene: TRBD1; V gene: TRBV6-4; J gene: TRBJ2-2; CDR3 protein: ASSAQRGLNTGELF
D gene: TRBD1; V gene: TRBV6-5; J gene: TRBJ2-7; CDR3 protein: ASNSLGGQGTEQY
D gene: -; V gene: TRBV2; J gene: TRBJ2-5; CDR3 protein: ASKGSNQETQY
D gene: -; V gene: TRBV5-1; J gene: TRBJ1-3; CDR3 protein: ASSFDRPTSGNTIY
D gene: TRBD1; V gene: TRBV7-9; J gene: TRBJ1-2; CDR3 protein: ASSPQGARANYGYT
D gene: -; V gene: TRBV29-1; J gene: TRBJ1-1; CDR3 protein: SAQTQNTEAF
D gene: -; V gene: TRBV7-6; J gene: TRBJ2-2; CDR3 protein: ASSFSLSGTGELF
D gene: -; V gene: TRBV18; J gene: TRBJ2-7; CDR3 protein: ASGATLGRKSYEQY
D gene: -; V gene: TRBV7-9; J gene: TRBJ2-2; CDR3 protein: ASSLVQGPTGELF
D gene: -; V gene: TRBV27; J gene: TRBJ2-5; CDR3 protein: ASGDGGTYSRWTQY
D gene: TRBD1; V gene: TRBV5-4; J gene: TRBJ1-1; CDR3 protein: ASSLGLQGATEAF
D gene: -; V gene: TRBV11-2; J gene: TRBJ2-7; CDR3 protein: ASSSGSTYEQY
D gene: -; V gene: TRBV5-1; J gene: TRBJ2-2; CDR3 protein: ASSRAGELF
D gene: TRBD1; V gene: TRBV29-1; J gene: TRBJ2-3; CDR3 protein: SGFGPGTGGPSSTDTQY
D gene: -; V gene: TRBV6-1; J gene: TRBJ1-2; CDR3 protein: ASSFGTNNGYT
D gene: -; V gene: TRBV19; J gene: TRBJ1-1; CDR3 protein: AISGRRSGDTEAF
D gene: -; V gene: TRBV5-6; J gene: TRBJ2-5; CDR3 protein: ASSPTGVGEETQY
D gene: -; V gene: TRBV7-9; J gene: TRBJ1-1; CDR3 protein: ASSRLKGGNTEAF
D gene: -; V gene: TRBV11-3; J gene: TRBJ1-1; CDR3 protein: ASSSQVMNTEAF
D gene: -; V gene: TRBV6-5; J gene: TRBJ2-7; CDR3 protein: ASRNTGFLTYEQY
D gene: TRBD2; V gene: TRBV5-4; J gene: TRBJ2-4; CDR3 protein: ASSLDLAEAKNIQY
D gene: TRBD1; V gene: TRBV28; J gene: TRBJ2-7; CDR3 protein: ASRPGGTGGGEQY
D gene: TRBD2; V gene: TRBV2; J gene: TRBJ2-3; CDR3 protein: ASSEWSLAGRTDTQY
D gene: -; V gene: TRBV11-2; J gene: TRBJ1-4; CDR3 protein: ASSLEGGSGVNEKLF